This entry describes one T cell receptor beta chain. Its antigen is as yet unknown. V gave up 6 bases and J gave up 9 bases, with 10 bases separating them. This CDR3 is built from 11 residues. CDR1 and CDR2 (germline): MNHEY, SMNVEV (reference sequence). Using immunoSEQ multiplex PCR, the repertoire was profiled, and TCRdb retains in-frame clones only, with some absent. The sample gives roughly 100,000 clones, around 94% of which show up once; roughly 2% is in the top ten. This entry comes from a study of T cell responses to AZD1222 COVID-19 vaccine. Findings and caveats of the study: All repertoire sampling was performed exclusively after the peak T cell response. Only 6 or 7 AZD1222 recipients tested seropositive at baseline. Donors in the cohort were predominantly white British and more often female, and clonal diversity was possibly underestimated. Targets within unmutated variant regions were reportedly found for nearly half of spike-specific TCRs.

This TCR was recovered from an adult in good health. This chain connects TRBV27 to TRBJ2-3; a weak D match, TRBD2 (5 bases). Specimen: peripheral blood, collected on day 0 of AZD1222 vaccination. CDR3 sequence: CASSRGSTQYF. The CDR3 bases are TGTGCCAGCAGCAGAGGGTCCACGCAGTATTTT.